The rows below give T cell receptor beta chains drawn from one sample of a study of blood T cell repertoires in COVID-19. Produced via immunoSEQ multiplex PCR; TCRdb's table is partial and in-frame only. The data contain 150,000 to 180,000 clones, 75% to 85% of them seen just once; the ten biggest clones take up over 10%. The sequencing input was peripheral blood. These TCRs come from a woman aged 55-70 years with COVID-19, enrolled during active disease. Each CDR3 is given with its conserved first and last residue. The order of the fields is V gene, CDR3 length, clone size, CDR3 protein. Clone size is shown for a subset of rows, as once, few, many or a class of expanded clone.

V gene: TRBV9; CDR3 length: 15; clone size: -; CDR3 protein: CASSVGAGREQPQHF
V gene: TRBV3-1/TRBV3-2; CDR3 length: 17; clone size: -; CDR3 protein: CASSHHGAGGRNYGYTF
V gene: TRBV7-2; CDR3 length: 14; clone size: -; CDR3 protein: CASSPLATAYEQYF
V gene: TRBV19; CDR3 length: 13; clone size: -; CDR3 protein: CASIPRGTGELFF
V gene: TRBV27; CDR3 length: 15; clone size: -; CDR3 protein: CASRQGAVRNTEAFF
V gene: TRBV2; CDR3 length: 14; clone size: once; CDR3 protein: CASSEAPRYTEAFF
V gene: TRBV15; CDR3 length: 16; clone size: -; CDR3 protein: CATSRDLGLDAFVQYF
V gene: TRBV4-1; CDR3 length: 16; clone size: -; CDR3 protein: CASSHRGTSEGNEQFF
V gene: TRBV3-1/TRBV3-2; CDR3 length: 17; clone size: -; CDR3 protein: CASSQRRPGQRNEKLFF
V gene: TRBV29-1; CDR3 length: 13; clone size: -; CDR3 protein: CSGGGQRNTEAFF
V gene: TRBV28; CDR3 length: 15; clone size: -; CDR3 protein: CASSFQQGTKNIQYF
V gene: TRBV6-4; CDR3 length: 12; clone size: -; CDR3 protein: CASSTFTDTQYF
V gene: TRBV15; CDR3 length: 15; clone size: -; CDR3 protein: CATSRPGGAQETQYF
V gene: TRBV6-5; CDR3 length: 13; clone size: once; CDR3 protein: CASRGGSNYGYTF
V gene: TRBV11-2; CDR3 length: 15; clone size: -; CDR3 protein: CASSLGQGELYGYTF
V gene: TRBV24-1; CDR3 length: 18; clone size: -; CDR3 protein: CATSGWTSGGINTGELFF
V gene: TRBV30; CDR3 length: 18; clone size: once; CDR3 protein: CAWSVNRGTSSYNSPLHF
V gene: TRBV25-1; CDR3 length: 12; clone size: -; CDR3 protein: CASSSSADTQYF
V gene: TRBV5-5; CDR3 length: 16; clone size: -; CDR3 protein: CASSSSGGTGAQPQHF
V gene: TRBV9; CDR3 length: 14; clone size: -; CDR3 protein: CASSVGQGKNEAFF
V gene: TRBV15; CDR3 length: 19; clone size: -; CDR3 protein: CATSRFRLAGTSDTGELFF
V gene: TRBV27; CDR3 length: 14; clone size: -; CDR3 protein: CASSLTQGTTEAFF
V gene: TRBV7-7; CDR3 length: 13; clone size: few; CDR3 protein: CASSFGRAETQYF
V gene: TRBV19; CDR3 length: 14; clone size: -; CDR3 protein: CASSIASSGNTIYF
V gene: TRBV3-1/TRBV3-2; CDR3 length: 13; clone size: -; CDR3 protein: CASSHPSVLEQYF
V gene: TRBV19; CDR3 length: 14; clone size: -; CDR3 protein: CASSTGSGANVLTF
V gene: TRBV30; CDR3 length: 17; clone size: -; CDR3 protein: CAWSNSRDRFKPGELFF
V gene: TRBV3-1/TRBV3-2; CDR3 length: 16; clone size: -; CDR3 protein: CASSRTLVPRDNEQFF
V gene: TRBV5-1; CDR3 length: 13; clone size: -; CDR3 protein: CASNGLNTGELFF
V gene: TRBV6-6; CDR3 length: 14; clone size: -; CDR3 protein: CASSSPPAGNGYTF
V gene: TRBV25-1; CDR3 length: 14; clone size: -; CDR3 protein: CASSPGGGRQPQHF
V gene: TRBV27; CDR3 length: 18; clone size: few; CDR3 protein: CASSPNPGTGVTNEKLFF